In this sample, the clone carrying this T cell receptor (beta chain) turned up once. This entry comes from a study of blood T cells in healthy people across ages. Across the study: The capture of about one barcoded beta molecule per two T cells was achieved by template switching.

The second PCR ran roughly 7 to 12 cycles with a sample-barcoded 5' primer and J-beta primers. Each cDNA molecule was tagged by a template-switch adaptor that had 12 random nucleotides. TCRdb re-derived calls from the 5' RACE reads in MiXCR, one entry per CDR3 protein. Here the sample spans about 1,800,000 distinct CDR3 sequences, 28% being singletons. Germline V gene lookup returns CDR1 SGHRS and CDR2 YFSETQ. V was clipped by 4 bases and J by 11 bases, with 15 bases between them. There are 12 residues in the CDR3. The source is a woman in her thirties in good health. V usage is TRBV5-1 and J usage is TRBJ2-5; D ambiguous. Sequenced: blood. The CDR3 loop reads CASSRLFGEQYF. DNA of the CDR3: TGCGCCAGCAGCCGCCTTTTTGGTGAGCAGTACTTC.